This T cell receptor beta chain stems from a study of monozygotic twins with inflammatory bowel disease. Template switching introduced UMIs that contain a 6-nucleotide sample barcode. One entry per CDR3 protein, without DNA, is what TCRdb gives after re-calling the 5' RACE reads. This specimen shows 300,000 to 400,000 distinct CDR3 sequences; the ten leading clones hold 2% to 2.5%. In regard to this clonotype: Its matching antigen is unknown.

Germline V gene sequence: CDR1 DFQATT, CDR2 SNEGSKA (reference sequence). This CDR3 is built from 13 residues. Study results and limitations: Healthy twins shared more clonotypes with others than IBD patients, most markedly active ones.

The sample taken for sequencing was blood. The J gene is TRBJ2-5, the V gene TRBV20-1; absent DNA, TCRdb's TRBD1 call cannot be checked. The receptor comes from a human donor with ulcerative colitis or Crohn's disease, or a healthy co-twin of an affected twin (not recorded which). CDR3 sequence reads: CSAQSGTEETQYF.